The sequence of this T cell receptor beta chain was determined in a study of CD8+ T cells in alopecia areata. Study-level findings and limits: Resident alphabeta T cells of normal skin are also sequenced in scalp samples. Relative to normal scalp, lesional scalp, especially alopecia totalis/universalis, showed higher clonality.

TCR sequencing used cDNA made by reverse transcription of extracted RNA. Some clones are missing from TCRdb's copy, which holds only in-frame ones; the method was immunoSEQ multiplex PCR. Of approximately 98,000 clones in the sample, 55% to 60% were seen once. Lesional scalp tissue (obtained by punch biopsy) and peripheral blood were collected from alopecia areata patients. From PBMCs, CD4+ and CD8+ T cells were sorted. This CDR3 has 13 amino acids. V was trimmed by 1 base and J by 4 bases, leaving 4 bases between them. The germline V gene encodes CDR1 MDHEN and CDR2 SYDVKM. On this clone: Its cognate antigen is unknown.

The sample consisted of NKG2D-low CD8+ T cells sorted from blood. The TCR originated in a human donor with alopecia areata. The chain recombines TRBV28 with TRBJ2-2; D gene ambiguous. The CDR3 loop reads CASSLLSTGELFF. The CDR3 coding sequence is TGTGCCAGCAGTTTATTGAGCACCGGGGAGCTGTTTTTT.